Each of the 3 T cell receptor beta chains below was sequenced from the same sample in a study of T cell responses to AZD1222 COVID-19 vaccine. Data came from immunoSEQ multiplex PCR; TCRdb stores just in-frame clones and leaves some out. Among tens of thousands of clones listed, less than 85% were seen once. The material was peripheral blood, obtained 28 days after the second AZD1222 dose. The receptors stem from an adult who received the AZD1222 COVID-19 vaccine.

The chain joins TRBV6-6 to TRBJ1-4, with TRBD1 as a possible D gene (6 bases). Looked up from germline, CDR1 is MNHNY and CDR2 is SVGAGI (reference sequence). The V end was cut by 4 bases, the J end by 7 bases, with 16 bases between. The CDR3 contains 15 residues. The CDR3 reads CASSSLTGAGEKLFF. As DNA, the CDR3 is TGTGCCAGCAGTTCCCTAACGGGGGCGGGTGAAAAACTGTTTTTT.

The rearrangement uses TRBV21-1 and TRBJ1-2; TRBD1, the D gene given by the table, was not confirmed from the DNA. TRBV21-1 is recorded as a pseudogene. The CDR3 runs 15 residues. The CDR3, as DNA: TGTGCCAGCAGCAAAGTAGGGGGCGTTTACTATGGCTACACCTTC. Its protein is CASSKVGGVYYGYTF.

The chain couples TRBV5-1 to TRBJ2-7; D possibly corresponds to TRBD1 (6 bases). V was pared by 4 bases and J by 5 bases, with 13 bases between. CDR1 and CDR2 (germline): SGHRS, YFSETQ. CDR3 length equals 13 residues. CDR3 nucleotide sequence: TGCGCCAGCAGCCCAAGGACAGCCAACGAGCAGTACTTC. It is translated as CASSPRTANEQYF.